These 20 T cell receptor beta chains came from one sample sequenced in a study of control samples from healthy donors and cancer patients. The method was immunoSEQ multiplex PCR; TCRdb's version includes in-frame clones alone and lacks a portion of them. The table for this sample gives about 200,000 clones. Sequencing input: blood. All receptors come from a woman younger than 45 in good health.

CDR3 loop: CASSQAIGTGDNEQFF. The CDR3 DNA follows: TGTGCCAGCAGCCAAGCCATCGGGACAGGGGACAATGAGCAGTTCTTC. The chain links TRBV14 to TRBJ2-1; TRBD1 aligns across 10 bases. V gave up 1 base and J gave up 5 bases; unmatched junction bases: 5. This CDR3 spans 16 amino acids. Germline CDR1 and CDR2: SGHDN and FVKESK.

J is TRBJ1-2 and V is TRBV30, with 7 bases matching TRBD1. V lost 8 bases, J lost 6 bases, and 9 bases stayed unmatched. From germline, CDR1 is GTSNPN and CDR2 SVGIG (reference sequence). The CDR3 runs 12 residues. The CDR3 loop is CAAGRGLNGYTF. The CDR3 DNA reads as TGTGCCGCCGGAAGGGGGCTAAATGGCTACACCTTC.

V is TRBV6-5 and J is TRBJ1-1; D is possibly TRBD1 (6 bases). The V gene's germline CDR1 is MNHEY and CDR2 SVGAGI. The CDR3 runs 14 residues. Trimming pared 6 bases from V and 4 bases from J, leaving 15 bases between. The CDR3: CASRPRGKSTEAFF. In DNA form, the CDR3 reads TGTGCCAGCAGACCCAGGGGTAAGAGCACTGAAGCTTTCTTT.

The V gene is TRBV6-5, the J gene TRBJ1-6; no definite D call. The CDR3 covers 14 residues. Germline V gene lookup returns CDR1 MNHEY and CDR2 SVGAGI. Trimming shortened V by 4 bases and J by 4 bases, and 8 bases separated the two germline ends. CDR3 coding DNA: TGTGCCAGCAGTTCCTACAGTTATAATTCACCCCTCCACTTT. Its protein product is CASSSYSYNSPLHF.

This chain links TRBV28 with TRBJ2-1; 9 positions agree with TRBD2. The CDR3 is 15 residues long. Germline V gene sequence: CDR1 MDHEN, CDR2 SYDVKM. With 6 bases clipped from V and 6 bases from J, the junction kept 9 bases outside the gene matches. CDR3 nucleotide sequence: TGTGCCAGCAGGATAGGGCGGGGGGGGATCAATGAGCAGTTCTTC. This codes for CASRIGRGGINEQFF.

This chain uses TRBV27 with TRBJ2-2; D is perhaps TRBD2 (6 bases). Germline V CDR1 and CDR2: MNHEY, SMNVEV (reference sequence). The CDR3 consists of 16 residues. Trimming removed 3 bases from V and 7 bases from J, with 18 bases in between. The CDR3 sequence is CASSFVIGLLVGELFF. The CDR3 DNA is TGTGCCAGCAGTTTCGTCATCGGACTACTGGTCGGGGAGCTGTTTTTT.

The V and J genes are TRBV20-1 and TRBJ1-2, with no clear D. Trimming shortened V by 5 bases and J by 4 bases, and 8 bases separated the two germline ends. Per the germline V gene, CDR1 is DFQATT and CDR2 is SNEGSKA (reference sequence). This CDR3 is built from 11 residues. In DNA, the CDR3 is TGCAGTGCTTTGAGGGCCTATGGCTACACCTTC. Its protein is CSALRAYGYTF.

V gene TRBV7-8 combines with J gene TRBJ2-1, with D unresolved. Trimming stripped 3 bases from V and 2 bases from J, with 11 bases between. The CDR3 is 15 residues long. Per the germline V gene, CDR1 is SGHVS and CDR2 is FQNEAQ. CDR3 nucleotide sequence: TGTGCCAGCAGCTTCGCGAGAACCCCCTACAATGAGCAGTTCTTC. It specifies CASSFARTPYNEQFF.

The gene calls are TRBV7-9 and TRBJ1-6, with TRBD1 matching 10 bases. The germline CDR1 and CDR2 sequences are SEHNR and FQNEAQ (reference sequence). This CDR3 has 16 residues. Trimming took 3 bases from V and 8 from J; bases not matched to a gene: 7. The CDR3 reads CASSFTGTGDYSPLHF. CDR3 DNA sequence: TGTGCCAGCAGCTTCACAGGGACAGGGGATTATTCACCCCTCCACTTT. The full variable domain, completed using reference TRBV7-9 and TRBJ1-6, is DTGVSQNPRHKITKRGQNVTFRCDPISEHNRLYWYRQTLGQGPEFLTYFQNEAQLEKSRLLSDRFSAERPKGSFSTLEIQRTEQGDSAMYLCASSFTGTGDYSPLHFGNGTRLTVT.

The chain combines TRBV14 with TRBJ1-6, with unresolved D. This CDR3 spans 19 amino acids. The V end lost 0 bases, the J end lost 0 bases, and 15 bases lay between the germline ends. Germline V gene sequence: CDR1 SGHDN, CDR2 FVKESK. CDR3 DNA sequence: TGTGCCAGCAGCCAAGATCCAAGGGAGAGAGGCTCCTATAATTCACCCCTCCACTTT. Protein product: CASSQDPRERGSYNSPLHF.

As to this clone: One end of the junction fails to match germline, which may point to a read error. This sequence joins TRBV19 and TRBJ1-1, with D unresolved. CDR1 LNHDA and CDR2 SQIVND come from the germline V gene (reference sequence). CDR3 length: 13 amino acids. CDR3 protein: CASSIDRSGMRIF. CDR3 nucleotides: TGTGCCAGTAGTATAGATCGGAGTGGAATGAGGATCTTT.

This chain joins TRBV9 and TRBJ1-1; 9 bases agree with TRBD1. Germline CDR1 is SGDLS and CDR2 is YYNGEE. The ends lost 4 bases at V and 8 bases at J; junction bases unmatched: 3. The CDR3 is 12 amino acids. In nucleotides, the CDR3 is TGTGCCAGCAGCAAACAGGGGGCGGAAGCTTTCTTT. It is translated as CASSKQGAEAFF.

The gene calls are TRBV19 and TRBJ1-5, with D possibly matching TRBD1 (6 bases). V was clipped by 5 bases and J by 3 bases, with 8 bases between them. Germline V gene data show CDR1 as LNHDA and CDR2 as SQIVND (reference sequence). This CDR3 has 13 amino acids. In DNA, the CDR3 is TGTGCCAGTAGTTGGACAGTCAATCAGCCCCAGCATTTT. It encodes CASSWTVNQPQHF.

The rearrangement links TRBV7-8 to TRBJ1-3; a weak D match, TRBD1 (5 bases). CDR3 length equals 15 residues. Germline assignment: CDR1 SGHVS and CDR2 FQNEAQ. Trimming cost V 0 bases and J 2 bases, with 8 bases left between them. CDR3: CASSLARVTGNTIYF. CDR3 coding DNA: TGTGCCAGCAGCTTAGCCAGGGTTACTGGAAACACCATATATTTT.

The chain links TRBV12-3 or TRBV12-4 to TRBJ2-5; 9 bases line up with TRBD1. CDR3 size: 13 residues. V gave up 8 bases and J gave up 5 bases; unmatched junction bases: 6. For the CDR3, the DNA is TGTGCCAGCGGACAGGGGCAATGGGAGACCCAGTACTTC. As protein: CASGQGQWETQYF.

The chain has TRBV11-2 and TRBJ2-7; D might be TRBD1 (6 bases). V was pared by 3 bases and J by 6 bases, with 9 bases between. The CDR3 spans 12 residues. Germline loops: CDR1 SGHAT, CDR2 FQNNGV. CDR3 protein: CASSFAGVEQYF. In nucleotides, the CDR3 is TGTGCCAGCAGCTTTGCAGGGGTCGAGCAGTACTTC.

J is TRBJ2-7 and V is TRBV6-4, with 7 positions matching TRBD2. Per the germline V gene, CDR1 is MRHNA and CDR2 is SNTAGT. CDR3 length equals 15 residues. The V segment lost 9 bases and the J segment 2 bases; nucleotides outside the gene matches: 13. The CDR3 region has the DNA TGTGCCAGTCCGTACGCCGGGAGCGGGGCCTACGAGCAGTACTTC. It encodes CASPYAGSGAYEQYF.

The V call is TRBV4-1, the J call TRBJ2-2; D is unresolved. The germline V gene has CDR1 MGHRA and CDR2 YSYEKL. Trimming shortened V by 2 bases and J by 0 bases, and 10 bases separated the two germline ends. CDR3 size: 16 residues. This chain's CDR3 is CASSQLTRSNTGELFF. CDR3 DNA sequence: TGCGCCAGCAGCCAACTTACGCGATCGAACACCGGGGAGCTGTTTTTT.

The chain has TRBV7-2 and TRBJ1-4, with TRBD1 matching over 9 bases. The CDR3 totals 14 residues. Germline CDR1 and CDR2: SGHTA and FQGNSA. V shed 4 bases and J 5 bases; nucleotides not matched to a gene: 2. The CDR3: CASSSGQGNEKLFF. The CDR3, as DNA: TGTGCCAGCAGCTCCGGACAGGGGAATGAAAAACTGTTTTTT.

V usage is TRBV19 and J usage is TRBJ1-2; D might be TRBD1 (5 bases). The CDR3 totals 12 residues. The germline CDR1 and CDR2 sequences are LNHDA and SQIVND (reference sequence). Between the trimmed V and J ends, which lost 5 bases and 8 bases, there was a span of 12 bases. The CDR3 loop is CASSGLGVGYTF. The CDR3 DNA follows: TGTGCCAGTAGTGGGCTGGGGGTCGGCTACACCTTC.